These T cell receptor beta chains were read from a single sample in a study of post-analysis software for immune sequencing data. TCRdb called the PCR reads again in MiXCR, with one record for every CDR3 protein. The sample has fewer than 850,000 distinct CDR3 sequences; just under 30% are singletons. The sequencing sample was made of blood. Receptors originate from a girl between 5 and 17 years old with multiple sclerosis. Both conserved end residues are trimmed from each CDR3.

>TRBV7-9|13
ASAPRGIGAYEQY
>TRBV28|12
ASHHKRAKNIQY
>TRBV10-3|14
AISESRGTRANVLT
>TRBV10-3|16
AISDPSRVSSGSDEQY
>TRBV24-1|14
ATSDVYSGVYNEQY
>TRBV20-1|13
SAPRVAGSYNEQF
>TRBV29-1|12
SGSGGGSTDTQY
>TRBV29-1|14
SVGDREESGANVLT
>TRBV7-2|13
ASRQLAGPWDTQY
>TRBV12-3/TRBV12-4|13
ASYKPAGGYNEQF
>TRBV15|10
ATGSSSNEQF
>TRBV29-1|13
SVEGLAGPRETQY
>TRBV4-3|15
ASSQGGTSGSDNEQF
>TRBV20-1|13
SAALTGDSNQPQH
>TRBV7-9|14
ASSLGSSGGFDTQY
>TRBV27|12
ASQKRAGLETQY
>TRBV29-1|13
SVVGGSGPPDTQY
>TRBV5-1|12
ASSSSGTAYGYT
>TRBV5-6|14
ASSRGQGRPDQPQH
>TRBV7-9|15
ASSLGTGTVFQETQY
>TRBV4-3|12
ASSQDPTSPEQF
>TRBV29-1|13
SVDGLTGTYNEQY
>TRBV7-2|16
ASSLISAGSSYNSPLH
>TRBV20-1|12
SAREFGGSYEQY
>TRBV9|12
ASSVLTANYGYT
>TRBV7-2|12
VSSSSTANTEAF
>TRBV20-1|13
SARSAGVVNTEAF
>TRBV6-2/TRBV6-3|9
ASSLYGEQY
>TRBV20-1|13
SAKPPGLAGHEQY
>TRBV13|13
ASSLVGLGGETQY
>TRBV29-1|11
SVEDLAGETQY
>TRBV6-5|11
ASTPSRALEAF